Below, 21 T cell receptor beta chains from the same sample are listed, as sequenced in a study of T cell repertoires in cytomegalovirus infection. TCRdb passed the reads through MiXCR, listing each CDR3 protein once. The sample carries 200,000 to 300,000 distinct CDR3 sequences, 9.1% recorded once. The sequencing sample was made of PBMCs. Receptor source: a human donor in good health (CMV status not recorded). Some clones in this sample may be carry-over from other donors' samples.

This clonotype has just a few counts. One junction end does not reproduce the germline sequence, and a read error may be involved. The chain links TRBV20-1 to TRBJ2-3; D is unresolved. CDR3 size: 14 residues. Germline CDR1 DFQATT, CDR2 SNEGSKA (reference sequence). CDR3 protein: CSAGHFRRTDTQYF. CDR3 bases: TGCAGTGCTGGGCATTTCCGACGCACGGATACGCAGTATTTT.

V is TRBV7-2 and J is TRBJ2-7; TRBD1 matches at 9 bases. Germline V gene lookup returns CDR1 SGHTA and CDR2 FQGNSA. Unmatched junction bases numbered 6, after V lost 1 base and J lost 8 bases. The CDR3 loop spans 14 amino acids. The CDR3 sequence: CASSLGGQGPKQYF. DNA for the CDR3: TGTGCCAGCAGCTTAGGGGGACAGGGCCCGAAGCAGTACTTC. The whole variable domain, remainder taken from reference TRBV7-2 and TRBJ2-7, is GAGVSQSPSNKVTEKGKDVELRCDPISGHTALYWYRQSLGQGLEFLIYFQGNSAPDKSGLPSDRFSAERTGGSVSTLTIQRTQQEDSAVYLCASSLGGQGPKQYFGPGTRLTVT.

This clonotype came up many times. The chain links TRBV7-2 to TRBJ1-6, with TRBD1 as a possible D gene (6 bases). The CDR3 totals 20 residues. Per germline, CDR1 SGHTA and CDR2 FQGNSA. V lost 1 base and J lost 0, with 19 bases in between. CDR3 residues: CASSLEISRTVSSYNSPLHF. CDR3 DNA sequence: TGTGCCAGCAGCTTAGAGATTTCTCGGACAGTAAGCTCCTATAATTCACCCCTCCACTTT.

The chain carries TRBV20-1 and TRBJ2-5, with 9 bases fitting TRBD1. V gave up 0 bases and J gave up 4 bases; unmatched junction bases: 21. The germline CDR1 and CDR2 sequences are DFQATT and SNEGSKA (reference sequence). The CDR3 is 20 amino acids. Here the CDR3 DNA reads TGCAGTGCTAGAGATGCTATGTTAAAAGGACAGGGGAATATACGAGAGACCCAGTACTTC. Its protein is CSARDAMLKGQGNIRETQYF.

V usage is TRBV12-3 or TRBV12-4 and J usage is TRBJ2-3, with 14 bases fitting TRBD2. With V trimmed by 3 bases and J by 0 bases, 2 bases remained unmatched. The CDR3 is 17 amino acids. The CDR3 DNA reads TGTGCCAGCAGTTTCCGACTAGCGGGGGGGAGCACAGATACGCAGTATTTT. Its protein product is CASSFRLAGGSTDTQYF.

The CDR3 loop is CASREWVNTEAFF. For the CDR3, the DNA is TGTGCCAGCAGGGAATGGGTGAACACTGAAGCTTTCTTT. The chain is built from TRBV2 and TRBJ1-1; no clear D. This CDR3 contains 13 residues. The germline V gene encodes CDR1 SNHLY and CDR2 FYNNEI. The V end lost 6 bases, the J end lost 0 bases, and 8 bases lay between the germline ends.

This clonotype has ten or more counts. The genes are TRBV7-2 and TRBJ2-7; TRBD2 might be the D (6 bases). Germline CDR1 reads SGHTA; CDR2 reads FQGNSA. The CDR3 covers 15 residues. V dropped 2 bases and J dropped 3 bases, with 14 bases sitting between them. The CDR3 DNA follows: TGTGCCAGCAGCTTATCTCGCGCGGGGAACTACGAGCAGTACTTC. Its protein product is CASSLSRAGNYEQYF.

This clonotype was seen many times. The rearrangement uses TRBV7-2 and TRBJ1-3, with 7 bases aligning to TRBD1. The CDR3 is 15 residues long. After removal of 2 bases from V and 7 bases from J, the junction contained 8 bases not matched to a gene. From germline, CDR1 is SGHTA and CDR2 FQGNSA. The CDR3 sequence: CASSLRRQGDNTIYF. The CDR3, as DNA: TGTGCCAGCAGCTTAAGGCGACAGGGAGATAACACCATATATTTT.

This clonotype was seen ten or more times. This sequence joins TRBV19 and TRBJ2-1, with 13 bases matching TRBD2. Trimming removed 5 bases from V and 7 bases from J; junction bases left unmatched: 11. CDR1 and CDR2 (germline): LNHDA, SQIVND (reference sequence). The CDR3 is made up of 17 amino acids. CDR3 sequence reads: CASSLHSLAGGPNEQFF. CDR3 coding DNA: TGTGCCAGTAGTCTGCACTCACTAGCGGGAGGGCCAAATGAGCAGTTCTTC.

This clonotype was observed many times. The chain links TRBV4-3 to TRBJ1-1, with D unresolved. Germline V lookup: CDR1 LGHNA, CDR2 YSLEER. The CDR3 is 13 amino acids. V dropped 1 base and J dropped 4 bases, with 7 bases sitting between them. DNA of the CDR3: TGCGCCAGCAGCCAAGCCTTGAGCACTGAAGCTTTCTTT. This translates into CASSQALSTEAFF.

This clonotype was observed at least ten times. The chain recombines TRBV7-2 with TRBJ1-5; 7 bases line up with TRBD1. Germline CDR1 is SGHTA and CDR2 is FQGNSA. Unmatched junction bases numbered 2, after V lost 3 bases and J lost 3 bases. The CDR3 length is 14 residues. The CDR3 region is CASSLGQNNQPQHF. The DNA of the CDR3 is TGTGCCAGCAGCTTGGGACAGAACAATCAGCCCCAGCATTTT.

This clonotype appeared many times. CDR3 nucleotides: TGTGCCAGCAGCTTAGACATCCTAAACTATGGCTACACCTTC. This sequence encodes CASSLDILNYGYTF. V gene TRBV7-8 combines with J gene TRBJ1-2; D remains unclear. CDR1 is SGHVS, CDR2 FQNEAQ, per germline. This CDR3 has 14 residues. V was trimmed by 1 base and J by 2 bases, leaving 8 bases between them.

The chain recombines TRBV6-5 with TRBJ1-1, with D perhaps matching TRBD1 (6 bases). The germline V gene has CDR1 MNHEY and CDR2 SVGAGI. The V end was cut by 3 bases, the J end by 1 base, with 15 bases between. The CDR3 has 16 residues. The CDR3 nucleotides are TGTGCCAGCAGTTATTCAATACAGGGAGCGAACACTGAAGCTTTCTTT. Translating gives CASSYSIQGANTEAFF.

This clonotype has a handful of counts. The chain employs TRBV27 and TRBJ2-7, with TRBD2 identical over 12 bases. The germline V gene encodes CDR1 MNHEY and CDR2 SMNVEV (reference sequence). Losses at the gene ends were 6 bases for V and 6 bases for J; bases not matched to a gene: 3. The CDR3 totals 13 residues. In DNA form, the CDR3 reads TGTGCCAGCAGACTAGCGGGAGGAGCCGAGCAGTACTTC. Protein sequence: CASRLAGGAEQYF.

In its sample, this clonotype was seen many times. The chain joins TRBV7-2 to TRBJ2-5, with 9 bases lining up with TRBD1. This CDR3 is built from 15 residues. Germline CDR1 SGHTA, CDR2 FQGNSA. With V trimmed by 1 base and J by 3 bases, 3 bases remained unmatched. The CDR3 nucleotides read TGTGCCAGCAGCTTAGACAGGGGGCTGGAAGAGACCCAGTACTTC. Residues: CASSLDRGLEETQYF.

The sample holds many counts of this clonotype. The chain combines TRBV25-1 with TRBJ1-2; D call uncertain. Trimming left V 1 base short and J 6 bases short, with 12 bases between. The CDR3 has 14 residues. In germline, CDR1 is MGHDK, CDR2 SYGVNS. The CDR3 here is CASSESRGSHGYTF. The CDR3 coding sequence is TGTGCCAGCAGTGAATCTCGCGGGTCTCATGGCTACACCTTC.

This clonotype was picked up many times. This chain links TRBV3-1 with TRBJ1-1, with TRBD1 matching 9 bases. This CDR3 region has 14 residues. Germline V gene lookup returns CDR1 LGHDT and CDR2 YNNKEL (reference sequence). Trimming cost V 6 bases and J 4 bases; bases outside gene matches: 6. CDR3 amino acids: CASRRQGESTEAFF. The CDR3 nucleotides are TGTGCCAGCAGGAGACAGGGGGAGAGCACTGAAGCTTTCTTT.

This clonotype has ten or more counts. V usage is TRBV7-9 and J usage is TRBJ1-3, with D maybe TRBD1 (5 bases). This CDR3 is 15 amino acids long. The germline gives CDR1 SEHNR, CDR2 FQNEAQ (reference sequence). Trimming removed 7 bases from V and 0 bases from J, with 13 bases in between. The CDR3 region has the DNA TGTGCCAGCACCCTCGAGGGGAGCTCTGGAAACACCATATATTTT. Translating it yields CASTLEGSSGNTIYF.

This clonotype was counted a few times. This chain links TRBV29-1 with TRBJ2-3; D call uncertain. CDR1 and CDR2 from the germline V gene are SQVTM and ANQGSEA. The CDR3 sequence is 12 residues long. With 7 bases removed from V and 4 bases from J, the gap between germline ends came to 12 bases. In DNA form, the CDR3 reads TGCAGCGCTAAACTAAATGCAGATACGCAGTATTTT. Residues: CSAKLNADTQYF.

In this sample, this clonotype turned up many times. CDR3 protein: CATTGFASSGNTIYF. In DNA, the CDR3 is TGTGCCACGACAGGTTTCGCCTCCTCTGGAAACACCATATATTTT. The chain employs TRBV7-6 and TRBJ1-3; perhaps TRBD1 as D (6 bases). The CDR3 has 15 residues. CDR1 is SGHVS and CDR2 is FNYEAQ in the germline V gene. The V and J ends lost 10 bases and 0 bases respectively, with 16 bases between them.

V is TRBV20-1 and J is TRBJ2-7, with D possibly TRBD1 on 6 matching bases. The CDR3 is made up of 16 amino acids. Germline V gene data show CDR1 as DFQATT and CDR2 as SNEGSKA (reference sequence). The germline V and J ends were trimmed by 0 bases and 5 bases, with 20 bases remaining between them. DNA of the CDR3: TGCAGTGCTAGAGATTCAGGCAGGGGCCGCCAGGACGAGCAGTACTTC. Its translation: CSARDSGRGRQDEQYF.